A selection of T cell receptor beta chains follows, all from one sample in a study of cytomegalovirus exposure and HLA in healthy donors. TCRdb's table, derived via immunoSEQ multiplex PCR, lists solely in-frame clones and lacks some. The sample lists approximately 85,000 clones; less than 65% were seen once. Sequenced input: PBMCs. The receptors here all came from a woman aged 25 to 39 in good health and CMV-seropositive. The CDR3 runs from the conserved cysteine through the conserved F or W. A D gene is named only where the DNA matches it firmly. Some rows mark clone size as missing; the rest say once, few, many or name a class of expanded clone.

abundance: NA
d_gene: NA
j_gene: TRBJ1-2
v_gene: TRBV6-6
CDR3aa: CASSREGVMVGYTF
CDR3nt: TGTGCCAGCAGTCGAGAGGGGGTAATGGTAGGCTACACCTTC

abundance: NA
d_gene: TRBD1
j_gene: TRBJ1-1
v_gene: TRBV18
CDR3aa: CASSLHRGYCEAFF
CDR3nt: TGTGCCAGCTCCCTACACAGGGGGTACTGTGAAGCTTTCTTT

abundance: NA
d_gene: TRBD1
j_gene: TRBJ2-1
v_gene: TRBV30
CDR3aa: CAWKRGTGASEQFF
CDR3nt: TGTGCCTGGAAAAGAGGGACAGGGGCCTCTGAGCAGTTCTTC

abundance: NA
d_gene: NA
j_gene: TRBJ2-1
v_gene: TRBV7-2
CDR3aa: CASSPAPPGEQFF
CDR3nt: TGTGCCAGCAGCCCAGCCCCTCCAGGTGAGCAGTTCTTC

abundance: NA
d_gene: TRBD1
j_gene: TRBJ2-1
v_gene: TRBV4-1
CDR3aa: CASSQISAGGYYNEQFF
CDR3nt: TGCGCCAGCAGCCAAATCTCAGCAGGGGGCTATTACAATGAGCAGTTCTTC

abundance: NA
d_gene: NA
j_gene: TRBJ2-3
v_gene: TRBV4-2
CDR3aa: CASSQGPASTDTQYF
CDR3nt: TGTGCCAGCAGCCAAGGGCCCGCTAGCACAGATACGCAGTATTTT

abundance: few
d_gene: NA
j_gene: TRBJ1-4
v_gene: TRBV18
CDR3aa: CASSPPTATNEKLFF
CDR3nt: TGTGCCAGCTCACCACCCACAGCAACTAATGAAAAACTGTTTTTT

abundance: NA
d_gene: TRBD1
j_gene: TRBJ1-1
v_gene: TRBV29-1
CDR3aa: CSVVPQGVFMNTEAFF
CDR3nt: TGCAGCGTTGTCCCACAGGGGGTGTTTATGAACACTGAAGCTTTCTTT

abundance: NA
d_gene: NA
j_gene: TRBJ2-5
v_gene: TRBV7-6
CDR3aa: CASSLAPGDGETQYF
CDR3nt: TGTGCCAGCAGCTTAGCCCCGGGGGACGGAGAGACCCAGTACTTC

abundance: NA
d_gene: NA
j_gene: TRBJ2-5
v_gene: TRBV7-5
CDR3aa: CARSDKRGEQETQYF
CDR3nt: TGTGCCAGAAGCGATAAGCGGGGGGAACAAGAGACCCAGTACTTC

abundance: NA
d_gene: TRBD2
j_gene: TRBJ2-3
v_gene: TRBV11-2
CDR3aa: CASSLRGRGGPDTQYF
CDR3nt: TGTGCCAGCAGCCTCCGCGGGCGGGGGGGCCCAGATACGCAGTATTTT

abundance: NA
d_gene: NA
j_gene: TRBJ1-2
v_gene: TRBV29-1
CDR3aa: CSANNPTPMTTNYGYTF
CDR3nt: TGCAGCGCGAACAACCCGACTCCTATGACCACTAACTATGGCTACACCTTC

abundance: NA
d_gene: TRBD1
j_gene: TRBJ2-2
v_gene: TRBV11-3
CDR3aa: CASSQGQGVTGELFF
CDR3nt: TGTGCCAGCAGCCAAGGGCAGGGGGTAACCGGGGAGCTGTTTTTT

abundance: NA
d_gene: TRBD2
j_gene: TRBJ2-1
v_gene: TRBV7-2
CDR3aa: CASSLVGLNNVQFF
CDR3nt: TGTGCCAGCAGCTTAGTGGGACTAAACAATGTGCAGTTCTTC

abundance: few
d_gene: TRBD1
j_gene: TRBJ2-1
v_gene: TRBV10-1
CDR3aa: CASSEGRTGGYEQFF
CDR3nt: TGCGCCAGCAGTGAGGGAAGGACAGGGGGCTATGAGCAGTTCTTC

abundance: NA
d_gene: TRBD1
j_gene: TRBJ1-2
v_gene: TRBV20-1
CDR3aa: CSARGQGGYTF
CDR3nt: TGCAGTGCTAGGGGACAGGGGGGCTACACCTTC

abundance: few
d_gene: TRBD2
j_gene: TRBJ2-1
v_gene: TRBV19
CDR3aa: CASSLGGRYNEQFF
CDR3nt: TGTGCCAGTAGCCTCGGGGGGAGATACAATGAGCAGTTCTTC

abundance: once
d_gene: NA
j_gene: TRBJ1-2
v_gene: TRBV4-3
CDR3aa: CASSPTRYYGYTF
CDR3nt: TGCGCCAGCAGCCCAACACGATACTATGGCTACACCTTC

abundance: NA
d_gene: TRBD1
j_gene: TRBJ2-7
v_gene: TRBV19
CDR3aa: CASRDRGTYEQYF
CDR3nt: TGTGCCAGTAGGGACAGGGGGACCTACGAGCAGTACTTC

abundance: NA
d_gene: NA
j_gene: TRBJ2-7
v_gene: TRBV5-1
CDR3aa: CASSFTGNGEQYF
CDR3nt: TGCGCCAGCAGCTTTACAGGGAACGGCGAGCAGTACTTC

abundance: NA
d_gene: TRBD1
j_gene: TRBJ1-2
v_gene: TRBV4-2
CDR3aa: CASSRPDRGGYTF
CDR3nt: TGTGCCAGCAGCCGCCCAGACAGGGGAGGCTACACCTTC

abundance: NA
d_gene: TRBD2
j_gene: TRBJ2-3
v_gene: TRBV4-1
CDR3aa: CASSVVAGGTDTQYF
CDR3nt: TGCGCCAGCAGCGTAGTAGCGGGGGGTACGGATACGCAGTATTTT

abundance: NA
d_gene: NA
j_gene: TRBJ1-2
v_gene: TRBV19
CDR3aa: CASRSMGAESVYGYTF
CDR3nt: TGTGCCAGTAGATCGATGGGGGCGGAATCCGTCTATGGCTACACCTTC

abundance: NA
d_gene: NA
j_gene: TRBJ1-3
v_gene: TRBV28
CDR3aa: CASRSGGVDYSGNTIYF
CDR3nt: TGTGCCAGCAGATCGGGGGGGGTGGACTACTCTGGAAACACCATATATTTT

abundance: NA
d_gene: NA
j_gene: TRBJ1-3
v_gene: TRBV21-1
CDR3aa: CASSKGGGATSGNTIYF
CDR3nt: TGTGCCAGCAGCAAAGGTGGGGGGGCCACCTCTGGAAACACCATATATTTT

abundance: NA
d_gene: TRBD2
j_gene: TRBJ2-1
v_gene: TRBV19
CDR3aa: CASRGGLSYNEQFF
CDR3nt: TGTGCCAGTAGGGGAGGGCTCTCCTACAATGAGCAGTTCTTC

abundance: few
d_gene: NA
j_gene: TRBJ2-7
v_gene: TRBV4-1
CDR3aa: CASSQDRRSGAQYF
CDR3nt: TGCGCCAGCAGCCAAGATAGGAGGTCAGGGGCGCAGTACTTC

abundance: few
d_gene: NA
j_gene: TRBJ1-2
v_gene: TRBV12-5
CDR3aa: CASGSTVYYGYTF
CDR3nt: TGTGCTAGTGGCTCAACAGTCTACTATGGCTACACCTTC

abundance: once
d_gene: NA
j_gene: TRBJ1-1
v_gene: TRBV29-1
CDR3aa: CSVKRSLDTEAFF
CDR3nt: TGCAGCGTAAAGCGCAGCCTAGACACTGAAGCTTTCTTT

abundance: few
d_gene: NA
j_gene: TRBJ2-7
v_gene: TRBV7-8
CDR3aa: CASSTRDRLYEQYF
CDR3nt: TGTGCCAGCAGCACCCGCGACAGGCTCTACGAGCAGTACTTC

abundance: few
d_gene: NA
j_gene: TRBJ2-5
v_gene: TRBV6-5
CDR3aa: CATLGALKTQYF
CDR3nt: TGTGCCACTCTTGGGGCGTTGAAGACCCAGTACTTC

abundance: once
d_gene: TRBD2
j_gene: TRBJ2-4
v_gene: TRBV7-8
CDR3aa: CASQPYGGDKNIQYF
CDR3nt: TGTGCCAGCCAACCTTACGGGGGGGACAAAAACATTCAGTACTTC

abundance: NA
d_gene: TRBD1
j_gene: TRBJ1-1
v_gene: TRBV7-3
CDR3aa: CASSLSGTGAEAFF
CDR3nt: TGTGCCAGCAGCTTAAGCGGGACAGGGGCTGAAGCTTTCTTT

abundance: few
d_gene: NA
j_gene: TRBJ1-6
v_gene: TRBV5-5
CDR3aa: CASSLEIQGGAPLHF
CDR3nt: TGTGCCAGCAGTTTGGAGATACAGGGCGGTGCACCCCTCCACTTT

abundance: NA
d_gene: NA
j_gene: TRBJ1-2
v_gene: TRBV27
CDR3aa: CASSSSSPPYGYTF
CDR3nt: TGTGCCAGCAGCTCGAGTAGCCCCCCCTATGGCTACACCTTC

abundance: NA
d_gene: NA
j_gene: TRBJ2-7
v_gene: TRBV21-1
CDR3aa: CASSKVWDRVSYEQYF
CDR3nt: TGTGCCAGCAGCAAAGTCTGGGACAGGGTCTCCTACGAGCAGTACTTC

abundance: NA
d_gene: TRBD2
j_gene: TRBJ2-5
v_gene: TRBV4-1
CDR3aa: CASSQGPGGARTQETQYF
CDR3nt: TGCGCCAGCAGCCAAGGTCCCGGGGGGGCCAGGACGCAAGAGACCCAGTACTTC

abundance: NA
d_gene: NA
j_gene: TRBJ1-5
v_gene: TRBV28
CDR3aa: CASIEVGNQPQHF
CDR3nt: TGTGCCAGCATTGAGGTCGGCAATCAGCCCCAGCATTTT

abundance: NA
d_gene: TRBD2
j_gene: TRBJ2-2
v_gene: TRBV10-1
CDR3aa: CASSDPAGGLNTGELFF
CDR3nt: TGCGCCAGCAGTGACCCAGCGGGGGGGCTGAATACCGGGGAGCTGTTTTTT

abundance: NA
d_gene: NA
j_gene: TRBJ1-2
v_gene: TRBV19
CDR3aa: CASSPLNYGYTF
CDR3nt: TGTGCCAGTAGTCCCCTTAACTATGGCTACACCTTC

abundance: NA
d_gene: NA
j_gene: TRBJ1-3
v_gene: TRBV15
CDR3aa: CATSRDRASSGNTIYF
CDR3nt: TGTGCCACCAGCAGAGACAGGGCCTCCTCTGGAAACACCATATATTTT

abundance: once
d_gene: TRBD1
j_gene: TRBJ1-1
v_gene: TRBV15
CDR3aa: CATSRGTGAYTEAFF
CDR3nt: TGTGCCACCAGCAGAGGGACAGGGGCGTACACTGAAGCTTTCTTT

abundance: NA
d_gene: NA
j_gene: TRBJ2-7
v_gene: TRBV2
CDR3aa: CASSGLGQGPLQTYEQYF
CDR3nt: TGTGCCAGCAGCGGACTAGGACAGGGCCCACTCCAAACCTACGAGCAGTACTTC

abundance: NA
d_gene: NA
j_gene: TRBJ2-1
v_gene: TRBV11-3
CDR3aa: CASSTQGGSHNEQFF
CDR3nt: TGTGCCAGCAGCACCCAGGGGGGATCCCACAATGAGCAGTTCTTC

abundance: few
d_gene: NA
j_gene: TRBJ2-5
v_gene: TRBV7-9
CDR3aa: CASNIPSGVRQVSETQYF
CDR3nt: TGTGCCAGCAACATTCCTTCGGGGGTTAGGCAAGTATCCGAGACCCAGTACTTC

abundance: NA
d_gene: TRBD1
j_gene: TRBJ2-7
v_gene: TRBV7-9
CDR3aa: CASSTTRQGTHEQYF
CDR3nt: TGTGCCAGCAGCACGACGCGACAGGGAACCCACGAGCAGTACTTC

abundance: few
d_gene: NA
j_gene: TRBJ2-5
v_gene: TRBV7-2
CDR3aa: CASSLDRGQTQYF
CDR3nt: TGTGCCAGCAGCTTAGATCGGGGTCAGACCCAGTACTTC

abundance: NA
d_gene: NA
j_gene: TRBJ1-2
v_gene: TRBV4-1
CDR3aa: CASSQPPNYGYPF
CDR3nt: TGCGCCAGCAGCCAACCGCCCAACTATGGCTACCCCTTC

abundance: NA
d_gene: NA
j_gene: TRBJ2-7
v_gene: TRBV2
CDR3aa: CASSRDTAYEQYF
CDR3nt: TGTGCCAGCAGTCGGGACACCGCCTACGAGCAGTACTTC

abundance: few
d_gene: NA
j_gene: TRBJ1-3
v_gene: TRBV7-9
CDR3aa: CASSSDSSGNTIYF
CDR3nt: TGTGCCAGCAGCTCGGACAGCTCTGGAAACACCATATATTTT

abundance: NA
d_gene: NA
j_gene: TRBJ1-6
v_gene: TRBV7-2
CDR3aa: CASSLLGWGLDSPLHF
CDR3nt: TGTGCCAGCAGCCTCCTCGGGTGGGGGCTGGATTCACCCCTCCACTTT

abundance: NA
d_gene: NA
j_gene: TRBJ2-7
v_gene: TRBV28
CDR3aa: CASQGLMGSYEQYF
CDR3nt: TGTGCCAGCCAAGGGTTAATGGGGAGCTACGAGCAGTACTTC

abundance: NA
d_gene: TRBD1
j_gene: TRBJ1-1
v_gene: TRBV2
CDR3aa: CASSDPQGSSTEAFF
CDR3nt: TGTGCCAGCAGTGACCCACAGGGGTCGAGCACTGAAGCTTTCTTT

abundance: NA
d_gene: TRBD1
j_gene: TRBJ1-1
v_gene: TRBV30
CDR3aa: CAWSGQGATEAFF
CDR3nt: TGTGCCTGGAGTGGACAGGGGGCTACTGAAGCTTTCTTT

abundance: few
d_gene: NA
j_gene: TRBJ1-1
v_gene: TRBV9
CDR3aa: CASSFDPGEGDTEAFF
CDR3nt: TGTGCCAGCAGCTTCGACCCAGGGGAAGGAGACACTGAAGCTTTCTTT